A single TCR beta chain is shown here with its context. No antigen is known for it. There are no base qualities to consult, and no much larger clone falls within one base. The data were obtained in a study of a mutant IDH1 vaccine in newly diagnosed glioma (TCRdb year 2021). With respect to the entire study: Vaccination started 4-6 weeks after radiotherapy alone, or was given together with temozolomide cycles in the groups whose treatment included chemotherapy. Of the 25 to 35 patients who were treated, about 62% were male and approximately 40% were female, and the mean age was around 40 years. Prior to enrollment, patients had been given standard therapy consisting of radiotherapy alone, temozolomide alone, or radiochemotherapy with temozolomide, with the combination given to most patients. The week-35 safety follow-up took place at visit V12, and the week-47 end of study took place at visit V13. Peripheral blood was collected at six visits: V03 (baseline), V05, V07, V10, V12 and V13. For exploratory analyses, longitudinal TCRB deep sequencing was carried out in around 26 treated patients wherever samples were available.

The intended sense of this specimen's time point label: week 35, safety follow-up. A 20-mer mutant IDH1 peptide at 300 micrograms in Montanide made up each vaccine dose, which was injected subcutaneously together with topical imiquimod. Across visits V03 through V10, patients got a total of eight vaccinations, given in weeks 1, 3, 5, 7, 11, 15, 19 and 23. Donors had newly diagnosed WHO grade 3 or 4 IDH1-mutant astrocytomas with loss of nuclear ATRX. The samples were drawn from NOA16, a multicentre, single-arm, open-label phase I trial in Germany that tested a mutant IDH1 peptide vaccine in humans for the first time. The DNeasy Blood and Tissue Kit was used to extract genomic DNA from EDTA blood for TCRB sequencing. What the study reported, not specific to this receptor: Across multiple MHC alleles, vaccine-induced immune responses were seen in about 93% of patients. It was noted by the authors that analyses of patient blood samples could not be reproduced owing to sample limitations. Changes in the top peripheral T cell clonotypes picked up by TCRB sequencing did not appear to be linked to pseudoprogression. Selection of PBMC samples for TCRB deep sequencing was based on availability.

The library was made by the immunoSEQ multiplex PCR assay. Following the manufacturer's protocol, the hsTCRB Kit was used to amplify rearranged TCR beta chain sequences. An Illumina MiSeq was used to sequence the TCRB libraries. From the authors' description of their analysis: The kit vendor's proprietary platform handled demultiplexing, trimming and gene mapping. The table comes from immuneACCESS by way of TCRdb, which keeps in-frame sequences with V and J called. Part of the clones is missing from these tables; in studies checked, under half for an unresolved V gene and the rest for unknown reasons. Clone size and V and J calls were adopted from that table, with D and trimming inferred from the DNA. This sample lists approximately 60,000 clones; 80% to 90% were detected once. 1.6% of the sample lies in the top ten. There are 13 amino acids in the CDR3, from cysteine to phenylalanine inclusive. Only CDR3 DNA is held: 39 bases, read in frame from base 1. The junction shows trimming of 6 bases on V and 4 bases on J, and the gene matches do not reach 4 bases of it. Taken from the germline V gene, the CDR1 and CDR2 loops are MGHDK and SYGVNS.

The clonotype was recovered from a man aged 40-50 years with glioma. This sample comprised PBMCs, obtained from a glioma patient whose treatment included an IDH1 peptide vaccine. The V gene is TRBV25-1 and the J gene is TRBJ1-2, with 8 junctional bases fitting TRBD1. In nucleotides, the sequence is TGTGCCAGCAGCACCGGGACAGGCTATGGCTACACCTTC. Its product reads: CASSTGTGYGYTF.